This record looks at one T cell receptor beta chain sequence and its context. This entry belongs to a study of blood T cells in healthy people across ages. The use of a sample-barcoded 5' primer and a J-beta primer mix characterized a second PCR of about 7 to 12 cycles. TCRdb reprocessed the 5' RACE reads via MiXCR and lists one record per CDR3 protein. In the table there are 750,000 to 850,000 distinct CDR3 sequences, around 25% of which are singletons. Trimming shortened V by 3 bases and J by 0 bases, and 9 bases separated the two germline ends. This CDR3 contains 14 residues. Germline lookup yields CDR1 DFQATT and CDR2 SNEGSKA (reference sequence). This sample also belongs to another study, concerning T cells of mothers and their children. That study reports: Donation involved three healthy Caucasian mothers and the six children that they had. At around 1.5 ug per 15 ul, all of the extracted RNA went into cDNA synthesis.

Sequencing was carried out using blood. The chain joins TRBV20-1 to TRBJ2-4, with no clear D. This clonotype was sampled from a boy between 10 and 17 years old in good health. This chain's CDR3 is CSASITLAKNIQYF. CDR3 nucleotide sequence: TGCAGTGCTAGCATAACGTTAGCCAAAAACATTCAGTACTTC.